What follows is one T cell receptor (beta chain) and its context. Its specificity is unknown. The junction and the germline gene differ at one end; a read error may be behind it. Vbeta (60) and Jbeta (13) primers were used in the PCR. Measured with immunoSEQ multiplex PCR; TCRdb has only the in-frame clones, and not every one. The sample comprises approximately 120,000 clones, around three quarters of which are singletons, and 6.5% to 8.5% rests with the top ten. This sample is drawn from a study of cytomegalovirus exposure and HLA in healthy donors. Study observations and caveats: In a later analysis, at a false discovery rate of 0.05, some 17,000 TCR beta sequences were associated with HLA alleles. Per published reports, the classifier diagnosed cytomegalovirus status with high specificity and sensitivity. In an earlier analysis, productive rearrangement rates for most beta V segments clustered near 87% or 30%.

CDR3 size: 16 residues. Germline V gives CDR1 SEHNR, CDR2 FQNEAQ (reference sequence). This receptor was obtained from a woman in her 50s in good health and CMV-seropositive. The gene calls are TRBV7-9 and TRBJ2-3; TRBD2 matches 11 bases. The specimen sequenced was PBMCs. CDR3 protein: CSSSSPPGLAADTQYF. The DNA of the CDR3 is TGTTCCAGCAGTTCACCGCCGGGACTAGCGGCAGATACGCAGTATTTT.